This TCR beta chain was profiled in a study of T-cell reconstitution after alpha-beta-depleted transplantation in children. Overall study findings and caveats: A year had passed since transplant, and T-cell counts and diversity by then came mostly from newly produced T cells.

V lost 3 bases and J lost 10, with 12 bases in between. The germline CDR1 and CDR2 sequences are SQVTM and ANQGSEA. The CDR3 totals 12 residues. A TCRbeta library incorporating unique molecular identifiers was prepared. Using its own MiXCR run on the PCR reads, TCRdb lists one record per CDR3 protein. The sample has 550,000 to 600,000 distinct CDR3 sequences, roughly 24% seen once; the top ten hold 13% to 15%. This clonotype occurred a few times. The target antigen is unknown. V and J are TRBV29-1 and TRBJ1-4; D remains ambiguous. The material was PBMCs, mostly from graft donor cells, obtained 360 days after TCRalphabeta/CD19-depleted stem cell transplant. The TCR sequence derives from a boy under two years old who had a stem cell transplant for acute myeloid leukemia, so the T cells may come from the graft donor. The CDR3: CSVEGSFGKLFF. The CDR3 DNA reads as TGCAGCGTTGAGGGGAGTTTCGGAAAACTGTTTTTT.